The clone carrying this T cell receptor beta chain occurred a few times. The V gene lost 8 bases and the J gene lost 3 bases, with 11 bases spanning the gap. The CDR3 spans 12 residues. CDR1 ENHRY and CDR2 SYGVKD come from the germline V gene. TCRdb independently ran MiXCR on the RT-PCR reads; one entry per CDR3 protein. The sample shows about 680,000 distinct CDR3 sequences, 14% of them seen only once. This TCR came from a female donor in good health, serving as a healthy control. Sequencing was performed on memory CD4+ T cells from blood. The V call is TRBV10-3, the J call TRBJ2-7; a possible D gene is TRBD1 (5 bases). CDR3 sequence (DNA): TGTGCCATCCAGGGTCTCCACTACGAGCAGTACTTC. Translating it yields CAIQGLHYEQYF.